This paragraph covers one T cell receptor (beta chain) sequence. No cognate antigen has been identified for it. Base quality data are lacking; no much larger clone is found one base away. This entry belongs to a study of T cells in Graves' hyperthyroidism and ophthalmopathy (dated by TCRdb to 2018 to 2020). About the study as a whole: To identify distinguishing TCR V-J signatures, a discovery cohort of around 98 patients was used, comprising under 45 with Graves' ophthalmopathy and about 59 with stable Graves' hyperthyroidism. Whether ophthalmopathy could be predicted prospectively was tested in an independent validation cohort made up of 18 to 20 hyperthyroidism patients plus 17 patients who later progressed to ophthalmopathy. The roughly 94 discovery patients were randomly divided into training and test sets at a 7:3 ratio. Thyroid tissue and blood T-cell repertoires from several Graves' hyperthyroidism patients were also compared in the study. Following sampling, methimazole starting at 30 mg daily was given to hyperthyroidism patients, and high-dose intravenous methylprednisolone was given to ophthalmopathy patients. The paper describes TCR Vbeta CDR3 sequencing of about 140 peripheral blood samples, made up of approximately 40 ophthalmopathy patients, roughly 75 hyperthyroidism patients and some 17 progressor patients. Results and caveats for the whole study, not just this receptor: A model built on a 13 V-J signature distinguished ophthalmopathy from stable hyperthyroidism, reaching 87.88% sensitivity and under 84% specificity in cross-validation and 80%/75% in testing. Sample size was not statistically predetermined, and investigators were not blinded to group allocation. Most expanded thyroid clonotypes (frequency above 0.001) were also detected in blood, suggesting blood repertoires may reflect thyroid immune responses. In validation, the model predicted progression to ophthalmopathy a median of around six months before onset, with 65% to 71% sensitivity and around 76% specificity.

TCR beta CDR3 regions were amplified from RNA transcripts. The first round of RT-PCR for the TCR CDR3 was performed with the HTBI primer set and the Qiagen OneStep RT-PCR kit. Libraries were constructed in a second round of multiplex PCR, after which size selection and purification were carried out. Libraries were sequenced paired-end with 100 bp reads on an Illumina HiSeq2000. The paper's data handling went like this. SOAPnuke was used to process the raw data, with reads discarded if the reads contained adapters or uncalled bases, had a mean Phred below 15, or lacked an exact constant-primer or identifier match. COPE v1.2.5 was used to merge high-quality paired reads, and clonotypes were defined as unique nucleotide sequences. MiTCR v1.1 was used to align clonotypes to the IMGT TRBV, TRBD and TRBJ reference segments. Only V-J combinations with frequency above 0.0001, covering approximately 99% of repertoires, were analysed. A TCS score was defined as the ratio between F50 (clonal expansion) and ExV (chaos), using BLOSUM62-based TCRdist between CDR3 peptides within each V-J. Welch's t-statistics and random forest reduced 500 to 650 V-J features to 13, which were used in a naive Bayes classifier (R e1071). The similarity between thyroid and blood repertoires was quantified using the Morisita-Horn index. The public reads were reanalyzed by TCRdb: fastp trimming at Q25, MiXCR alignment, in-frame beta chains only. When rows share a CDR3 protein, they turn into one entry using the most common DNA and genes. TCRdb's processing, not the authors' own work, is the source of the V and J calls. Within this sample are approximately 500,000 distinct CDR3 sequences, with about 45% of them counted one time only. Around 7.7% of the sample lies in the top ten.

The CDR3, from cysteine to phenylalanine, totals 14 residues. The sequence is cut down to CDR3 DNA, 42 bases in frame from base 1. V loses 6 bases of germline sequence and J loses 14 bases, and the interval between the two ends is 23 bases. CDR1 SGHVS and CDR2 FQNEAQ are derived from the germline V gene. Stable Graves' hyperthyroidism was defined as no progression to ophthalmopathy during 18 months of follow-up. The hyperthyroidism patients were between 18 and 65 years old and newly diagnosed, with a disease duration of less than 2 months. Patients with uncontrolled infections, other autoimmune diseases, pregnancy or lactation were excluded. Diagnoses were based on clinical symptoms, serum thyroxine and TRAb, thyroid ultrasound and orbital computed tomography. Total RNA was extracted with Trizol reagent, and quality was checked on an Agilent 2100 Bioanalyzer.

Rearrangement joined TRBV7-8 to TRBJ1-5, with the D gene too uncertain to name. Sequenced sample: peripheral blood or thyroid tissue (not recorded which). The TCR was taken from a woman aged 18-35 years with Graves' hyperthyroidism. At the DNA level, the sequence is TGTGCCAGCAGGGCGAGCGGGAGGGTTGGCAATGAGCATTTT. Translated, it reads CASRASGRVGNEHF.